One and the same sample provided the 26 T cell receptor beta chains below, sequenced in a study of early T cells in non-severe SARS-CoV-2 infection. TCRdb reprocessed the 5' RACE reads with MiXCR, giving one entry per CDR3 protein. The repertoire holds tens of thousands of distinct CDR3 sequences, with 8.5% to 10% as singletons. The material sequenced was whole blood. The source is an adult who was a healthcare worker with PCR-confirmed SARS-CoV-2 infection or an uninfected control (not recorded which).

This clonotype occurred a few times. This chain's CDR3 is CATRQGGNTEAFF. The CDR3 DNA sequence: TGTGCCACCCGCCAGGGGGGGAACACTGAAGCTTTCTTT. The genes are TRBV12-3 or TRBV12-4 and TRBJ1-1; TRBD1 aligns across 7 bases. V dropped 10 bases and J dropped 1; count of bases not matched to a gene: 6. The CDR3 has 13 residues.

This clonotype was counted ten times or more. This chain joins TRBV7-2 and TRBJ1-1, with a weak D call TRBD1 (5 bases). The CDR3 length is 12 residues. Trimming left V 5 bases short and J 5 bases short, with 9 bases between. The germline CDR1 and CDR2 sequences are SGHTA and FQGNSA. The CDR3, as DNA: TGTGCCAGCAGCCCCTGGGGGACTGAAGCTTTCTTT. Its protein product is CASSPWGTEAFF. Full variable domain (remainder filled in from reference TRBV7-2 and TRBJ1-1): GAGVSQSPSNKVTEKGKDVELRCDPISGHTALYWYRQSLGQGLEFLIYFQGNSAPDKSGLPSDRFSAERTGGSVSTLTIQRTQQEDSAVYLCASSPWGTEAFFGQGTRLTVV.

This clonotype was counted ten times or more. The CDR3 nucleotides read TGTGCCAGCAGCTTAGATCTCGGCCGCCGAGAAGCCTATGGCTACACCTTC. It encodes CASSLDLGRREAYGYTF. The chain links TRBV11-2 to TRBJ1-2; D not resolved. CDR3 length equals 17 residues. Trimming pared 0 bases from V and 4 bases from J, leaving 18 bases between. Germline assignment: CDR1 SGHAT and CDR2 FQNNGV.

The chain combines TRBV10-3 with TRBJ1-6; 7 positions match TRBD1. Germline V gene sequence: CDR1 ENHRY, CDR2 SYGVKD. This CDR3 comprises 15 residues. V lost 7 bases and J lost 8; bases outside the gene matches: 11. Here the CDR3 reads CAIKAQGGWDSPLHF. In DNA, the CDR3 is TGTGCCATCAAAGCGCAGGGGGGATGGGATTCACCCCTCCACTTT.

This clonotype was detected ten times or more. The chain uses TRBV2 and TRBJ2-2; TRBD1 aligns across 7 bases. Germline values: CDR1 SNHLY, CDR2 FYNNEI. This CDR3 spans 15 amino acids. V lost 6 bases and J lost 2; bases outside the gene matches: 6. The CDR3 here is CASRGTVVNTGELFF. As DNA, the CDR3 is TGTGCCAGCAGAGGGACAGTGGTAAACACCGGGGAGCTGTTTTTT.

This clonotype showed up many times. The chain has TRBV5-1 and TRBJ1-6; tentatively, D is TRBD1 (5 bases). Germline values: CDR1 SGHRS, CDR2 YFSETQ. V lost 3 bases, J lost 5 bases, and 12 bases lay in between. The CDR3 has 15 amino acids. CDR3 sequence (DNA): TGCGCCAGCAGCTGGGGCGACAATAATAATTCACCCCTCCACTTT. Its translation is CASSWGDNNNSPLHF.

There are many counts of this clonotype. V and J are TRBV20-1 and TRBJ2-7; TRBD1 agrees at 7 bases. This CDR3 has 15 amino acids. The J segment lost 7 bases and the V segment lost 8 bases, leaving 20 bases of the junction unmatched. Germline values: CDR1 DFQATT, CDR2 SNEGSKA (reference sequence). CDR3 sequence reads: CSPLPQGVIVGEQYF. Here the CDR3 DNA reads TGCAGTCCCCTGCCTCAGGGGGTCATAGTGGGGGAGCAGTACTTC.

Remarks on this clonotype: This sequence may be a read error, since a much larger clone differs from it by one base. The J gene is TRBJ2-5, the V gene TRBV9, with D perhaps TRBD2 (6 bases). This CDR3 region has 16 residues. The germline V gene encodes CDR1 SGDLS and CDR2 YYNGEE. The DNA for the CDR3 is TGTGCCATCAGCCCCCTTCCGGCGGGATCCCAAGAGACCCAGTACTTC. It codes for CAISPLPAGSQETQYF. The full variable domain, with the rest looked up from reference TRBV9 and TRBJ2-5, is DSGVTQTPKHLITATGQRVTLRCSPRSGDLSVYWYQQSLDQGLQFLIQYYNGEERAKGNILERFSAQQFPDLHSELNLSSLELGDSALYFCAISPLPAGSQETQYFGPGTRLLVL.

In the case of this clonotype: The junction differs from germline at one of its ends, possibly a read error. The genes are TRBV3-1 and TRBJ1-3, with D uncertain. The CDR3 spans 13 residues. Germline-derived CDR1 and CDR2 are LGHDT and YNNKEL (reference sequence). The CDR3 here is CASSRNSENTIYF. In DNA, the CDR3 is TGTGCCAGCAGCCGAAACTCTGAAAACACCATATATTTT.

This clonotype was seen at least ten times. The chain employs TRBV30 and TRBJ2-7; maybe TRBD2 (5 bases). The ends were cut back, 0 bases at V and 5 bases at J, with 11 bases in the middle. Germline CDR1 and CDR2: GTSNPN and SVGIG (reference sequence). The CDR3 loop spans 13 amino acids. The CDR3 DNA follows: TGTGCCTGGAGTGTATATCTGGGAGACGAGCAGTACTTC. Its protein is CAWSVYLGDEQYF.

This clonotype was detected many times. The V call is TRBV29-1, the J call TRBJ1-5, with TRBD1 as a possible D gene (5 bases). Deletions cut 5 bases from V and 2 bases from J, with 10 bases between. The length of the CDR3 is 13 residues. In germline, CDR1 is SQVTM, CDR2 ANQGSEA. The CDR3 DNA reads as TGCAGCGTTTCAAAAGGGGGCAATCAGCCCCAGCATTTT. Amino acid sequence: CSVSKGGNQPQHF.

Many counts were recorded for this clonotype. This chain uses TRBV6-2 or TRBV6-3 with TRBJ1-1; TRBD1 matches 7 bases. CDR3 size: 12 residues. Per the germline V gene, CDR1 is MNHEY and CDR2 is SVGEGT. With 6 bases clipped from V and 8 bases from J, the junction kept 6 bases outside the gene matches. The CDR3 bases are TGTGCCAGCAGCCTCCCGGGACAGGAAGCTTTCTTT. It is translated as CASSLPGQEAFF.

This clonotype was detected only a few times. This chain links TRBV18 with TRBJ2-3; D call uncertain. V was pared by 1 base and J by 2 bases, with 7 bases between. The CDR3 spans 14 residues. The germline CDR1 and CDR2 sequences are KGHSH and LQKENI. The CDR3 nucleotides read TGTGCCAGCTCACCACAGGGCCACACAGATACGCAGTATTTT. This translates into CASSPQGHTDTQYF.

This clonotype has a handful of counts. Written as DNA, the CDR3 is TGTGCCATTGCCGGGACCAAAGATAATTCACCCCTCCACTTT. Translating it yields CAIAGTKDNSPLHF. V is TRBV10-3 and J is TRBJ1-6, with TRBD1 as a possible D gene (5 bases). Germline CDR1 ENHRY, CDR2 SYGVKD. V lost 9 bases and J 5 bases, leaving 14 bases between the germline ends. The CDR3 is 14 residues long.

This clonotype occurred many times. The chain joins TRBV20-1 to TRBJ2-3; D ambiguous. This CDR3 comprises 14 residues. Between the trimmed V and J ends, which lost 3 bases and 2 bases, there was a span of 12 bases. Germline CDR1 and CDR2: DFQATT and SNEGSKA (reference sequence). The CDR3 DNA follows: TGCAGTGCTAGTCCCGTTCCTGACACAGATACGCAGTATTTT. This gives the protein CSASPVPDTDTQYF.

This clonotype has at least ten counts. This chain connects TRBV10-2 to TRBJ2-2, with D possibly matching TRBD1 (5 bases). V was pared by 3 bases and J by 4 bases, with 12 bases between. Germline CDR1 reads WSHSY; CDR2 reads SAAADI. This CDR3 is built from 15 residues. The CDR3 DNA is TGCGCCAGCAGTGATGCCAGGGCGGTCACCGGGGAGCTGTTTTTT. This encodes CASSDARAVTGELFF.

The chain joins TRBV7-9 to TRBJ2-5; D is perhaps TRBD2 (6 bases). Per the germline V gene, CDR1 is SEHNR and CDR2 is FQNEAQ (reference sequence). Trimming pared 6 bases from V and 3 bases from J, leaving 8 bases between. This CDR3 contains 12 residues. CDR3 in DNA: TGTGCCAGCAGGGGGGGAGAAGAGACCCAGTACTTC. This sequence encodes CASRGGEETQYF.

This clonotype has at least ten counts. The CDR3 end shows no conserved phenylalanine or tryptophan, and so a read error is likely. The chain joins TRBV29-1 to TRBJ2-5; 10 bases fit TRBD1. The V gene end was trimmed by 6 bases and the J gene end by 3 bases; junction bases not matched to a gene: 1. CDR1 and CDR2 from the germline V gene are SQVTM and ANQGSEA. The CDR3 has 12 amino acids. In DNA, the CDR3 is TGCAGCGTGGGGACAGGGGAAGAGACCCAGTACTTG. Translating it yields CSVGTGEETQYL.

This clonotype was recorded at least ten times. The chain joins TRBV14 to TRBJ2-7; TRBD2 matches 7 bases. The V and J ends lost 1 base and 4 bases, in that order; junction bases with no gene match: 7. Germline V gene sequence: CDR1 SGHDN, CDR2 FVKESK. The CDR3 covers 15 residues. The CDR3: CASSQVRLAIYEQYF. In nucleotides, the CDR3 is TGTGCCAGCAGCCAAGTGAGACTAGCAATTTACGAGCAGTACTTC.

This clonotype appeared many times. V gene TRBV20-1 combines with J gene TRBJ2-7, with 12 bases aligning to TRBD1. The CDR3 length is 15 residues. Germline V lookup: CDR1 DFQATT, CDR2 SNEGSKA (reference sequence). The trim removed 5 bases at V and 7 bases at J, leaving 12 bases unmatched. CDR3 amino acids: CSAYDRDRGRREQYF. The DNA for the CDR3 is TGCAGTGCTTACGATCGGGACAGGGGGCGTCGTGAGCAGTACTTC.

This rearrangement joins TRBV20-1 to TRBJ1-1; D not certain. CDR1 is DFQATT, CDR2 SNEGSKA, per germline (reference sequence). Trimming cost V 3 bases and J 0 bases, with 8 bases left between them. The length of the CDR3 is 13 residues. CDR3 region: CSARTNMNTEAFF. The DNA for the CDR3 is TGCAGTGCTAGGACTAACATGAACACTGAAGCTTTCTTT.

The gene calls are TRBV4-3 and TRBJ2-7; 7 bases line up with TRBD2. CDR1 LGHNA and CDR2 YSLEER come from the germline V gene. The CDR3 contains 16 residues. Trimming removed 6 bases from V and 2 bases from J; junction bases left unmatched: 13. The CDR3 nucleotides are TGCGCCAGCAGTCGGTTGGCGGGAGTAGACCCCTACGAGCAGTACTTC. It specifies CASSRLAGVDPYEQYF.

This clonotype was seen repeatedly, ten times or more. This chain's CDR3 is CASSLARLGGELFF. The CDR3 nucleotides read TGTGCCAGCAGCTTAGCGCGTCTGGGCGGGGAGCTGTTTTTT. The chain links TRBV7-6 to TRBJ2-2; no clear D. The V gene lost 0 bases and the J gene lost 7 bases, with 9 bases spanning the gap. CDR3 length equals 14 residues. CDR1 is SGHVS, CDR2 FNYEAQ, per germline.

This clonotype was picked up many times. This sequence joins TRBV10-3 and TRBJ1-2, with D unclear. Germline V gene sequence: CDR1 ENHRY, CDR2 SYGVKD. V lost 3 bases and J lost 8, with 10 bases in between. The CDR3 extends over 12 amino acids. The CDR3 region is CAISDEGYGYTF. CDR3 sequence (DNA): TGTGCCATCAGTGACGAGGGCTACGGCTACACCTTC.

This clonotype was counted at least ten times. V and J are TRBV7-9 and TRBJ2-3; tentatively, D is TRBD2 (6 bases). Trimming cost V 7 bases and J 2 bases, with 16 bases left between them. Germline assignment: CDR1 SEHNR and CDR2 FQNEAQ (reference sequence). The CDR3 length is 15 residues. CDR3 DNA: TGTGCCAGCACGTCAGAGCGGGCGAACACAGATACGCAGTATTTT. It translates to CASTSERANTDTQYF.

The chain has TRBV7-2 and TRBJ2-5; no clear D gene. The CDR3 contains 15 residues. Per germline, CDR1 SGHTA and CDR2 FQGNSA. Deletions cut 1 base from V and 1 base from J, with 10 bases between. As DNA, the CDR3 is TGTGCCAGCAGCTTAGGGCAGCCTGGCCAAGAGACCCAGTACTTC. Protein: CASSLGQPGQETQYF.